This is a list of T cell receptor beta chains from one sample in a study of response to subunit inactivated influenza vaccine. TCRdb passed the RT-PCR reads through MiXCR, listing each CDR3 protein once. In the table there are hundreds of thousands of distinct CDR3 sequences, approximately 14% of which are singletons. Source: PBMCs from blood, taken about 11 days after vaccination. These receptors were taken from a man aged 45-65 years who received an inactivated influenza vaccine. Each CDR3 is given with its conserved first and last residue. The order of the fields is J gene, D gene, V gene, CDR3 length, CDR3 protein. The D gene is left open where the match is weak.

j_call: TRBJ1-2
d_call: -
v_call: TRBV6-2/TRBV6-3
cdr3_length: 13
cdr3_aa: CASSDDRLYGYTF

j_call: TRBJ1-2
d_call: -
v_call: TRBV12-3/TRBV12-4
cdr3_length: 12
cdr3_aa: CASSLGRGRLTF

j_call: TRBJ2-2
d_call: -
v_call: TRBV4-2
cdr3_length: 15
cdr3_aa: CASSQDRLGGGELFF

j_call: TRBJ2-7
d_call: -
v_call: TRBV5-1
cdr3_length: 13
cdr3_aa: CASRRRDSYEQYF

j_call: TRBJ2-1
d_call: TRBD1
v_call: TRBV5-5
cdr3_length: 12
cdr3_aa: CASSVDRGEQFF

j_call: TRBJ1-1
d_call: -
v_call: TRBV28
cdr3_length: 16
cdr3_aa: CASSLDQRGRNTEAFF

j_call: TRBJ1-4
d_call: -
v_call: TRBV18
cdr3_length: 13
cdr3_aa: CASSPPEREKLFF

j_call: TRBJ2-3
d_call: -
v_call: TRBV5-1
cdr3_length: 12
cdr3_aa: CASSSSMDTQYF

j_call: TRBJ1-2
d_call: TRBD1
v_call: TRBV20-1
cdr3_length: 14
cdr3_aa: CSAREARGARGYTF

j_call: TRBJ2-2
d_call: TRBD2
v_call: TRBV12-3/TRBV12-4
cdr3_length: 19
cdr3_aa: CASSLVLELAGGNTGELFF

j_call: TRBJ1-5
d_call: -
v_call: TRBV6-1
cdr3_length: 13
cdr3_aa: CASRRRSDLSQHF

j_call: TRBJ2-7
d_call: -
v_call: TRBV28
cdr3_length: 14
cdr3_aa: CASSPHTVSYEQYF

j_call: TRBJ2-3
d_call: -
v_call: TRBV4-2
cdr3_length: 15
cdr3_aa: CASSQGGARTDTQYF

j_call: TRBJ2-1
d_call: -
v_call: TRBV15
cdr3_length: 14
cdr3_aa: CATSRDQANVEQFF

j_call: TRBJ2-5
d_call: TRBD2
v_call: TRBV20-1
cdr3_length: 16
cdr3_aa: CSARSGLAGARDSQYF

j_call: TRBJ2-1
d_call: -
v_call: TRBV4-2
cdr3_length: 17
cdr3_aa: CASSQAHGGGGSDEQFF

j_call: TRBJ2-1
d_call: TRBD1
v_call: TRBV6-1
cdr3_length: 14
cdr3_aa: CASRQQGAGDEQFF

j_call: TRBJ1-1
d_call: -
v_call: TRBV5-5
cdr3_length: 16
cdr3_aa: CASSSPYGVGVTEAFF

j_call: TRBJ2-1
d_call: TRBD2
v_call: TRBV6-1
cdr3_length: 16
cdr3_aa: CASSPPSGGTYNEQFF

j_call: TRBJ2-3
d_call: TRBD1
v_call: TRBV10-3
cdr3_length: 15
cdr3_aa: CAISGRGSGTDTQYF

j_call: TRBJ2-1
d_call: -
v_call: TRBV6-2/TRBV6-3
cdr3_length: 15
cdr3_aa: CASRPQGQGGNEQFF

j_call: TRBJ2-3
d_call: -
v_call: TRBV7-2
cdr3_length: 11
cdr3_aa: CASSSLYTQYF

j_call: TRBJ1-5
d_call: -
v_call: TRBV4-1
cdr3_length: 13
cdr3_aa: CASSQVWVQPQHF

j_call: TRBJ2-2
d_call: TRBD2
v_call: TRBV7-9
cdr3_length: 16
cdr3_aa: CASSLGSGSKSGELFF

j_call: TRBJ2-2
d_call: -
v_call: TRBV20-1
cdr3_length: 17
cdr3_aa: CSARDFKTGTNTGELFF

j_call: TRBJ2-5
d_call: -
v_call: TRBV4-3
cdr3_length: 16
cdr3_aa: CASSQEAGHPGETQYF

j_call: TRBJ1-2
d_call: -
v_call: TRBV10-3
cdr3_length: 14
cdr3_aa: CAISESVSLYGYTF

j_call: TRBJ2-7
d_call: -
v_call: TRBV2
cdr3_length: 14
cdr3_aa: CASSDRQNSYEQYF

j_call: TRBJ2-1
d_call: TRBD2
v_call: TRBV20-1
cdr3_length: 15
cdr3_aa: CSARLGGSSYNEQFF

j_call: TRBJ1-4
d_call: -
v_call: TRBV28
cdr3_length: 14
cdr3_aa: CASVQGGSNEKLFF

j_call: TRBJ2-7
d_call: -
v_call: TRBV19
cdr3_length: 14
cdr3_aa: CASSIEAGSHEQYF

j_call: TRBJ1-6
d_call: -
v_call: TRBV9
cdr3_length: 15
cdr3_aa: CASSGRGPGNSPLHF

j_call: TRBJ2-2
d_call: TRBD2
v_call: TRBV2
cdr3_length: 16
cdr3_aa: CASVGSGGRVTGELFF

j_call: TRBJ1-5
d_call: -
v_call: TRBV10-3
cdr3_length: 12
cdr3_aa: CAISQQDGPQHF

j_call: TRBJ2-7
d_call: TRBD1
v_call: TRBV12-3/TRBV12-4
cdr3_length: 16
cdr3_aa: CASSLPRDRRFYEQYF

j_call: TRBJ1-5
d_call: TRBD1
v_call: TRBV3-1
cdr3_length: 12
cdr3_aa: CASSQSGQLRHF

j_call: TRBJ1-2
d_call: TRBD1
v_call: TRBV27
cdr3_length: 15
cdr3_aa: CASSKSRDRGYGYTF

j_call: TRBJ2-1
d_call: TRBD2
v_call: TRBV4-3
cdr3_length: 19
cdr3_aa: CASSQDGLRLAGAYNEQFF

j_call: TRBJ2-2
d_call: -
v_call: TRBV20-1
cdr3_length: 12
cdr3_aa: CSAPGQTGELFF

j_call: TRBJ2-1
d_call: -
v_call: TRBV28
cdr3_length: 14
cdr3_aa: CASSSPGPYNEQFF

j_call: TRBJ2-1
d_call: TRBD2
v_call: TRBV5-1
cdr3_length: 15
cdr3_aa: CASSARGGGLDEQFF

j_call: TRBJ2-7
d_call: TRBD1
v_call: TRBV11-3
cdr3_length: 16
cdr3_aa: CASSSGQGAHLDEQYF

j_call: TRBJ2-1
d_call: TRBD1
v_call: TRBV5-1
cdr3_length: 15
cdr3_aa: CASRVRQGPYNEQFF

j_call: TRBJ2-3
d_call: -
v_call: TRBV30
cdr3_length: 13
cdr3_aa: CAWSVVPTDTQYF

j_call: TRBJ2-7
d_call: TRBD1
v_call: TRBV7-2
cdr3_length: 16
cdr3_aa: CASSLVGQGPIYEQYF

j_call: TRBJ2-7
d_call: TRBD2
v_call: TRBV5-1
cdr3_length: 17
cdr3_aa: CASSRAGTSGGSYEQYF

j_call: TRBJ2-3
d_call: -
v_call: TRBV4-3
cdr3_length: 15
cdr3_aa: CASSQDGDSTDTQYF

j_call: TRBJ2-7
d_call: TRBD1
v_call: TRBV20-1
cdr3_length: 14
cdr3_aa: CSASLGTGRSEQYF

j_call: TRBJ2-7
d_call: TRBD2
v_call: TRBV6-1
cdr3_length: 13
cdr3_aa: CASQLAQSYEQYF

j_call: TRBJ2-3
d_call: -
v_call: TRBV5-1
cdr3_length: 15
cdr3_aa: CASSLDSQFTDTQYF